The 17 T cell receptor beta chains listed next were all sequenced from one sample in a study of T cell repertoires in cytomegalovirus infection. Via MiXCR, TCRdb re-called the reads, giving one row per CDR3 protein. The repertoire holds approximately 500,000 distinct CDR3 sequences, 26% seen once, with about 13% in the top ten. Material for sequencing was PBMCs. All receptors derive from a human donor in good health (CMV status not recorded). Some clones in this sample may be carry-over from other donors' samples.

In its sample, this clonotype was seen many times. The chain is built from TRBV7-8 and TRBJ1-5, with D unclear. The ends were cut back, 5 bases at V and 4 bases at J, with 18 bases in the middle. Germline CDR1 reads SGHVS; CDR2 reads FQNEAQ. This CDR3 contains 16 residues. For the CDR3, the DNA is TGTGCCAGCAGCCCGGCCGACATGGCGCGGAATCAGCCCCAGCATTTT. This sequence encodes CASSPADMARNQPQHF. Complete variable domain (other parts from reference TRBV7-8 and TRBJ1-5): GAGVSQSPRYKVAKRGQDVALRCDPISGHVSLFWYQQALGQGPEFLTYFQNEAQLDKSGLPSDRFFAERPEGSVSTLKIQRTQQEDSAVYLCASSPADMARNQPQHFGDGTRLSIL.

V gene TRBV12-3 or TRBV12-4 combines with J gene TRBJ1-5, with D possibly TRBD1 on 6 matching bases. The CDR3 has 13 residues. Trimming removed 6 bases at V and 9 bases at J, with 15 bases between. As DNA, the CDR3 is TGTGCCAGCAGCGACACAGGGATTCGGCCCCAGCATTTT. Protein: CASSDTGIRPQHF.

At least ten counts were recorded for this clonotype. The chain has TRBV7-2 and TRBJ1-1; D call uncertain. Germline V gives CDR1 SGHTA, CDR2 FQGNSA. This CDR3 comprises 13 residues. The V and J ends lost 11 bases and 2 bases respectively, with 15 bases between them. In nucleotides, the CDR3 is TGTGCCGGGAGGAGGAGTTTAAACACTGAAGCTTTCTTT. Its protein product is CAGRRSLNTEAFF.

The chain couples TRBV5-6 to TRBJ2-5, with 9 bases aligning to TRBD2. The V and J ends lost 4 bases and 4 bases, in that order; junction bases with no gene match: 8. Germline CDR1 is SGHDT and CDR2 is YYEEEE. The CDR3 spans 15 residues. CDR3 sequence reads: CASSNSGSYRETQYF. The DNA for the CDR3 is TGTGCCAGCAGCAATAGCGGGAGCTACAGAGAGACCCAGTACTTC.

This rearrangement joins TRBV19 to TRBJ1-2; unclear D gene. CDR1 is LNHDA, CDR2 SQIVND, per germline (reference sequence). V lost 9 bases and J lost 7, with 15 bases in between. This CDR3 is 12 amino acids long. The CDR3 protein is CASGIPWVGYTF. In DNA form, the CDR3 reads TGTGCCAGCGGGATTCCTTGGGTTGGCTACACCTTC.

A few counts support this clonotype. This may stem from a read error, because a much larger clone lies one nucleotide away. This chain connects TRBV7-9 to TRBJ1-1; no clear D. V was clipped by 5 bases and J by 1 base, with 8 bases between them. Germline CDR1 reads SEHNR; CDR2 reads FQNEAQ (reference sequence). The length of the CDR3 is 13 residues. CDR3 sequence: CASSRRQNTEAFF. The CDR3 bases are TGTGCCAGCAGCCGACGACAGAACACTGAAGCTTTCTTT.

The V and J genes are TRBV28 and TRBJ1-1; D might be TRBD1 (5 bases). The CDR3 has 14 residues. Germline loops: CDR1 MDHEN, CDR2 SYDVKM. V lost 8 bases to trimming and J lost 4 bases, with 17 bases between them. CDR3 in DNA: TGTGCCAGCGATCGAGGAGGGGCTGGCACTGAAGCTTTCTTT. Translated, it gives CASDRGGAGTEAFF.

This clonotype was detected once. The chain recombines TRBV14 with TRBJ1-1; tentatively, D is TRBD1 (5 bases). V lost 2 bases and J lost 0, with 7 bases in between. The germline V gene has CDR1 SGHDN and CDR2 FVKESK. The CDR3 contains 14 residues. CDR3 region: CASSQTGMNTEAFF. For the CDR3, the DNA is TGTGCCAGCAGCCAAACAGGCATGAACACTGAAGCTTTCTTT.

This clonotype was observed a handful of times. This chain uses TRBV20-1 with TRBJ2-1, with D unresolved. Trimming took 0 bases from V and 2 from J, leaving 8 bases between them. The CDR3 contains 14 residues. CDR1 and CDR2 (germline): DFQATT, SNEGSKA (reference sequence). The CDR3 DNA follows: TGCAGTGCTAGAGATCCATTAACCTACAATGAGCAGTTCTTC. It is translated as CSARDPLTYNEQFF.

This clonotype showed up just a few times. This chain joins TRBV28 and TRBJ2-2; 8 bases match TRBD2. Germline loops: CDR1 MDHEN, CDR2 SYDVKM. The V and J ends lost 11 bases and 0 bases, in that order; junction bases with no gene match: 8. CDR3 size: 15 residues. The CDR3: CASSAGDANTGELFF. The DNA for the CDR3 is TGTGCCTCCTCAGCGGGAGACGCGAACACCGGGGAGCTGTTTTTT.

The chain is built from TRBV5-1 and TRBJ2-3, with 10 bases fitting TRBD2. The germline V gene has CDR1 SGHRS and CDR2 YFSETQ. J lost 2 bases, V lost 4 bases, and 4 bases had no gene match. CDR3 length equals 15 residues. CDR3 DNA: TGCGCCAGCAGCCAGGGACTAGCGAACACAGATACGCAGTATTTT. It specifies CASSQGLANTDTQYF.

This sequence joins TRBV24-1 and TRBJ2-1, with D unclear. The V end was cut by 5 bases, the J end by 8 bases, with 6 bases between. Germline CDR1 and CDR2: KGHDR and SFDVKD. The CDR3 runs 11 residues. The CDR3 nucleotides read TGTGCCACCAGTGCTGAATATGAGCAGTTCTTC. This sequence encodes CATSAEYEQFF.

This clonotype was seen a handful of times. CDR3 region: CASSEAGLAGAGELFF. As DNA, the CDR3 is TGTGCCAGCAGTGAAGCTGGACTAGCGGGAGCCGGGGAGCTGTTTTTT. The chain combines TRBV2 with TRBJ2-2, with 13 nucleotides matching TRBD2. CDR3 length: 16 residues. The germline V gene has CDR1 SNHLY and CDR2 FYNNEI. V lost 0 bases, J lost 6 bases, and 1 base stayed unmatched.

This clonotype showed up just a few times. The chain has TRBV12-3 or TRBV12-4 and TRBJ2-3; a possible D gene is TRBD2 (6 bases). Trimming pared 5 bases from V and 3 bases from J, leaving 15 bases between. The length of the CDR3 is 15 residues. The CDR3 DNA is TGTGCCAGCAGTAAGTCCGGGAGTTCGACAGATACGCAGTATTTT. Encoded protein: CASSKSGSSTDTQYF.

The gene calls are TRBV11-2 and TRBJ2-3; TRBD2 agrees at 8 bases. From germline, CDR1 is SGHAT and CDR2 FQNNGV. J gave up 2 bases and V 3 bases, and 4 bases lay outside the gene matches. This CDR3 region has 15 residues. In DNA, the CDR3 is TGTGCCAGCAGCTTGGGAGCGGGAGTCACAGATACGCAGTATTTT. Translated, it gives CASSLGAGVTDTQYF.

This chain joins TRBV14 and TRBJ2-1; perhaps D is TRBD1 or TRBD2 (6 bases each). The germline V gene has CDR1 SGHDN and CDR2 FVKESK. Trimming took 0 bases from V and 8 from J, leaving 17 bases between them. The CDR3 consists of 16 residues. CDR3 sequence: CASSQDLGGLGDEQFF. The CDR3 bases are TGTGCCAGCAGCCAAGATCTAGGGGGACTTGGGGATGAGCAGTTCTTC.

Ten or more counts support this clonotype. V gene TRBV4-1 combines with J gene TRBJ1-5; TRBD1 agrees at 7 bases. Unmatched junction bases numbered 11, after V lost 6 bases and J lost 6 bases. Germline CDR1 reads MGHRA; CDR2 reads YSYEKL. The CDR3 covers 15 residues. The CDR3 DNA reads TGCGCCAGCAGTGAGGAGGGGGCGGTTTTTCAGCCCCAGCATTTT. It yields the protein CASSEEGAVFQPQHF.